The 23 T cell receptor beta chains reported below all come from one sample, sequenced in a study of shared clonotypes between healthy human individuals. Only in-frame clones appear in the TCRdb table, and some are missing; sequencing was by immunoSEQ multiplex PCR. The table shows almost 750,000 clones, with around 70% occurring only once. Sequenced input: memory CD4+ T cells sorted from blood. The sample's subset: CD45RA-negative fraction. The receptor set was obtained from a woman under 40 in good health.

The V call is TRBV6-1, the J call TRBJ2-7; D is tentatively TRBD1 or TRBD2 (6 bases each). CDR1 is MNHNS, CDR2 SASEGT, per germline. With 3 bases removed from V and 2 bases from J, the gap between germline ends came to 17 bases. The CDR3 has 16 residues. DNA for the CDR3: TGTGCCAGCAGTGACGTCGGGGGACAAAAAACCTACGAGCAGTACTTC. Its translation: CASSDVGGQKTYEQYF.

Here the CDR3 reads CASSLAGLEADTQYF. Written as DNA, the CDR3 is TGTGCCAGCAGCCTCGCGGGACTAGAGGCAGATACGCAGTATTTT. V and J are TRBV7-3 and TRBJ2-3; 8 nucleotides match TRBD2. Looked up from germline, CDR1 is SGHTA and CDR2 is FQGTGA. The CDR3 totals 15 residues. V shed 5 bases and J 4 bases; nucleotides not matched to a gene: 8.

The chain links TRBV18 to TRBJ1-3, with TRBD1 matching 8 bases. After removal of 6 bases from V and 2 bases from J, the junction contained 3 bases not matched to a gene. Germline V gene sequence: CDR1 KGHSH, CDR2 LQKENI. This CDR3 region has 14 residues. Here the CDR3 reads CASSAGQAGNTIYF. CDR3 nucleotide sequence: TGTGCCAGCTCGGCGGGACAGGCTGGAAACACCATATATTTT.

Comments on this clone: This sample also contains other DNA sequences that code for the same CDR3. The CDR3 DNA is TGTGCCAGCTCACCACCGTCCGTCGGAGAGACCCAGTACTTC. As protein: CASSPPSVGETQYF. The chain recombines TRBV18 with TRBJ2-5; no clear D. CDR3 length equals 14 residues. Germline CDR1 KGHSH, CDR2 LQKENI. Trimming pared 0 bases from V and 4 bases from J, leaving 9 bases between.

The chain has TRBV25-1 and TRBJ2-1; D is undetermined. Deletions cut 8 bases from V and 0 bases from J, with 11 bases between. The CDR3 extends over 14 amino acids. Per germline, CDR1 MGHDK and CDR2 SYGVNS. CDR3 loop: CASASASSYNEQFF. The CDR3 DNA reads as TGTGCCAGCGCCTCAGCGAGCTCCTACAATGAGCAGTTCTTC. Looking up the rest from reference TRBV25-1 and TRBJ2-1 gives the full variable domain: EADIYQTPRYLVIGTGKKITLECSQTMGHDKMYWYQQDPGMELHLIHYSYGVNSTEKGDLSSESTVSRIRTEHFPLTLESARPSHTSQYLCASASASSYNEQFFGPGTRLTVL.

This clone was seen ten or more times. The rearrangement joins TRBV20-1 to TRBJ2-7, with D perhaps matching TRBD1 (5 bases). The CDR3 spans 11 residues. Trimming cost V 8 bases and J 1 base, with 9 bases left between them. The V gene's germline CDR1 is DFQATT and CDR2 SNEGSKA (reference sequence). CDR3 DNA sequence: TGCAGTATGGACAAATCCTACGAGCAGTACTTC. It yields the protein CSMDKSYEQYF.

The rearrangement uses TRBV21-1 and TRBJ1-5; TRBD1 reflects the table's D call only, with no check against the DNA. TRBV21-1 represents a pseudogene. This CDR3 spans 16 amino acids. The CDR3: CASSKQQGARGQPQHF. As DNA, the CDR3 is TGTGCCAGCAGCAAGCAACAGGGGGCCCGGGGTCAGCCCCAGCATTTT.

A note on this clone: This could be a read error, since a much larger clone is one nucleotide away. Other DNA sequences in this sample translate to the same CDR3. The chain has TRBV5-1 and TRBJ2-7; perhaps D is TRBD1 or TRBD2 (6 bases each). Germline loops: CDR1 SGHRS, CDR2 YFSETQ. The CDR3 extends over 14 amino acids. V was pared by 2 bases and J by 1 base, with 10 bases between. CDR3 DNA sequence: TGCGCCAGCAGCTTCGGGGGCAGTTCCTACGAGCAGTACTTC. This sequence encodes CASSFGGSSYEQYF.

This clone was recorded once. The chain couples TRBV18 to TRBJ2-2; D is undetermined. V was cut by 2 bases and J by 0 bases, with 10 bases left in between. The CDR3 has 16 residues. Germline V gene sequence: CDR1 KGHSH, CDR2 LQKENI. The CDR3: CASSPRQTPNTGELFF. In DNA, the CDR3 is TGTGCCAGCTCACCAAGGCAGACCCCGAACACCGGGGAGCTGTTTTTT.

This clone was counted between two and nine times. The rearrangement joins TRBV7-2 to TRBJ1-4; D gene unclear. This CDR3 is 12 amino acids long. The germline V gene encodes CDR1 SGHTA and CDR2 FQGNSA. V lost 2 bases and J 8 bases, leaving 6 bases between the germline ends. CDR3 DNA sequence: TGTGCCAGCAGCTTAAGCCGGGAAAAACTGTTTTTT. It translates to CASSLSREKLFF.

The J gene is TRBJ2-3, the V gene TRBV10-3, with 12 positions matching TRBD2. This CDR3 spans 20 amino acids. Germline-derived CDR1 and CDR2 are ENHRY and SYGVKD. The V and J ends lost 4 bases and 3 bases, in that order; junction bases with no gene match: 17. CDR3 bases: TGTGCCATCAGTGGGGAGGAACTAGCGGGAGGTGGAGGGGCTACAGATACGCAGTATTTT. This codes for CAISGEELAGGGGATDTQYF.

This clone was counted a single time. The chain couples TRBV25-1 to TRBJ2-1, with 7 bases identical to TRBD1. In germline, CDR1 is MGHDK, CDR2 SYGVNS. This CDR3 comprises 15 residues. The junction had 7 bases not matched to a gene; V was cut back by 7 bases and J by 1 base. CDR3 residues: CASTIGGGSYNEQFF. The CDR3 nucleotides read TGTGCCAGCACAATAGGGGGCGGATCCTACAATGAGCAGTTCTTC.

In this sample, this clone turned up a few times. The chain carries TRBV25-1 and TRBJ1-1; D might be TRBD1 (5 bases). CDR3 length: 14 amino acids. CDR1 and CDR2 (germline): MGHDK, SYGVNS. V was cut by 7 bases and J by 5 bases, with 17 bases left in between. The CDR3 sequence: CASTVHGAGTEAFF. The DNA for the CDR3 is TGTGCCAGCACTGTACATGGGGCAGGAACTGAAGCTTTCTTT.

J is TRBJ2-6 and V is TRBV28, with D perhaps matching TRBD1 or TRBD2 (6 bases each). The V gene's germline CDR1 is MDHEN and CDR2 SYDVKM. Between the trimmed V and J ends, which lost 4 bases and 1 base, there was a span of 17 bases. This CDR3 has 18 residues. The CDR3 coding sequence is TGTGCCAGCAGTTCTCGACTCGGGGGCGGATCTGGGGCCAACGTCCTGACTTTC. Encoded protein: CASSSRLGGGSGANVLTF.

This clone has only a few counts. This rearrangement joins TRBV30 to TRBJ1-2; a possible D gene is TRBD1 (5 bases). There are 15 residues in the CDR3. V was clipped by 0 bases and J by 7 bases, with 18 bases between them. Germline V gene sequence: CDR1 GTSNPN, CDR2 SVGIG (reference sequence). In nucleotides, the CDR3 is TGTGCCTGGAGTGTACGCATAGGGACTCATAGTGGCTACACCTTC. Its protein is CAWSVRIGTHSGYTF.

The chain links TRBV4-2 to TRBJ2-3; D is perhaps TRBD2 (5 bases). This CDR3 region has 16 residues. V gave up 2 bases and J gave up 5 bases, with 17 bases separating them. Germline V gene data show CDR1 as LGHNA and CDR2 as YNFKEQ. The CDR3 sequence is CASSQRGSGGRDTQYF. In nucleotides, the CDR3 is TGTGCCAGCAGCCAAAGAGGGTCGGGCGGACGAGATACGCAGTATTTT.

This clone was recorded a few times. The chain carries TRBV27 and TRBJ2-6, with D tentatively TRBD1 or TRBD2 (5 bases each). The CDR3 spans 16 residues. From germline, CDR1 is MNHEY and CDR2 SMNVEV (reference sequence). Trimming left V 2 bases short and J 2 bases short, with 10 bases between. In DNA, the CDR3 is TGTGCCAGCAGTTTAAGAGGGGTCCCTGGGGCCAACGTCCTGACTTTC. It specifies CASSLRGVPGANVLTF.

This chain uses TRBV21-1 with TRBJ2-3; TRBD2, the table's D call, was not compared with the DNA. TRBV21-1 is reported as a pseudogene. The CDR3 spans 16 residues. CDR3 region: CASFYPAGRVTDTQYF. The CDR3 DNA follows: TGTGCCAGCTTCTACCCGGCGGGGAGGGTAACAGATACGCAGTATTTT.

This sequence joins TRBV5-4 and TRBJ1-6; D is unresolved. CDR1 and CDR2 (germline): SGHNT, YYREEE (reference sequence). The V end lost 2 bases, the J end lost 6 bases, and 9 bases lay between the germline ends. The CDR3 covers 14 residues. The CDR3 sequence is CASSLTGVNSPLHF. CDR3 nucleotides: TGTGCCAGCAGCTTAACCGGGGTTAATTCACCCCTCCACTTT. The entire variable domain, with the rest obtained from reference TRBV5-4 and TRBJ1-6, is as follows: ETGVTQSPTHLIKTRGQQVTLRCSSQSGHNTVSWYQQALGQGPQFIFQYYREEENGRGNFPPRFSGLQFPNYSSELNVNALELDDSALYLCASSLTGVNSPLHFGNGTRLTVT.

The chain links TRBV7-8 to TRBJ1-2; possible D gene TRBD1, 6 bases. The ends were cut back, 3 bases at V and 1 base at J, with 18 bases in the middle. The CDR3 is 17 amino acids. Germline V gives CDR1 SGHVS, CDR2 FQNEAQ. CDR3 residues: CASSLKSGTYDNYGYTF. Written as DNA, the CDR3 is TGTGCCAGCAGCTTGAAGAGCGGGACATACGATAACTATGGCTACACCTTC.

This chain connects TRBV5-1 to TRBJ2-2, with 13 bases lining up with TRBD2. Germline trimming cut 4 bases from V and 3 bases from J; bases unmatched to any gene: 9. The germline V gene encodes CDR1 SGHRS and CDR2 YFSETQ. CDR3 size: 18 residues. The DNA for the CDR3 is TGCGCCAGCAGCCACGGACTAGCGGGAGTTAGGGACACCGGGGAGCTGTTTTTT. This translates into CASSHGLAGVRDTGELFF.

The V call is TRBV28, the J call TRBJ1-3, with 7 nucleotides matching TRBD1. The V gene end was trimmed by 5 bases and the J gene end by 0 bases; junction bases not matched to a gene: 7. Germline lookup yields CDR1 MDHEN and CDR2 SYDVKM. CDR3 length: 16 amino acids. The CDR3 loop reads CASSRTGSLSGNTIYF. For the CDR3, the DNA is TGTGCCAGCAGTCGGACAGGCTCCCTCTCTGGAAACACCATATATTTT.

The V and J genes are TRBV18 and TRBJ2-5, with D possibly being TRBD2 (5 bases). There are 13 residues in the CDR3. CDR1 and CDR2 from the germline V gene are KGHSH and LQKENI. Between the trimmed V and J ends, which lost 4 bases and 5 bases, there was a span of 11 bases. DNA for the CDR3: TGTGCCAGCTCACTCCCCCGCGGGGAGACCCAGTACTTC. It is translated as CASSLPRGETQYF.